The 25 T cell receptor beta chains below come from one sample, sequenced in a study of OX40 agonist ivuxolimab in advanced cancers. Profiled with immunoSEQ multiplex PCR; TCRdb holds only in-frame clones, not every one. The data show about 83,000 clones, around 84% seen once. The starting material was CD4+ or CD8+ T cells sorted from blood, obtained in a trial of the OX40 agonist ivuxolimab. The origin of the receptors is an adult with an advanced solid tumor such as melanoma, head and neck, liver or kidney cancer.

The CDR3 nucleotides read TGCGCCAGCAGCGCGGACGGAGGCCTGAACACTGAAGCTTTCTTT. Translated: CASSADGGLNTEAFF. This chain joins TRBV5-1 and TRBJ1-1; D is unclear. Trimming took 4 bases from V and 0 from J, leaving 13 bases between them. Germline lookup yields CDR1 SGHRS and CDR2 YFSETQ. The CDR3 is 15 amino acids.

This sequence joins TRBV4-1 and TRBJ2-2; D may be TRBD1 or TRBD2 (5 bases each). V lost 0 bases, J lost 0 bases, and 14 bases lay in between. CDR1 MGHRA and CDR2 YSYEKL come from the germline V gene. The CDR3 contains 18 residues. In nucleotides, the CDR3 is TGCGCCAGCAGCCAAGAAGCGAGGGGTCCACCGAACACCGGGGAGCTGTTTTTT. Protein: CASSQEARGPPNTGELFF.

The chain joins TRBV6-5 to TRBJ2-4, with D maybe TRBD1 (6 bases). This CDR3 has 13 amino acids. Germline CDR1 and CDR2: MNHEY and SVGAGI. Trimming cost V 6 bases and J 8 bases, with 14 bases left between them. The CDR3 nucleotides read TGTGCCAGCAGCCTTACAGGGTTGGACATTCAGTACTTC. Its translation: CASSLTGLDIQYF.

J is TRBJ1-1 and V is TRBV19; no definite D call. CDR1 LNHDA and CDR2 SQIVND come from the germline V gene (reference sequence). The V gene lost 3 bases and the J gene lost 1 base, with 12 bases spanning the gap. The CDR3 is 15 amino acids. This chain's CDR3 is CASSIHNRANTEAFF. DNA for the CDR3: TGTGCCAGTAGTATTCATAACAGAGCGAACACTGAAGCTTTCTTT.

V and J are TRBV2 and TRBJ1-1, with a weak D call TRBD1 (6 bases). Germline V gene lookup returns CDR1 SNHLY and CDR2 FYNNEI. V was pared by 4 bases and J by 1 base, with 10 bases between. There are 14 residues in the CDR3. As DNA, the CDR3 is TGTGCCAGCAGTGCGCACAGGGCGAACACTGAAGCTTTCTTT. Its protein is CASSAHRANTEAFF.

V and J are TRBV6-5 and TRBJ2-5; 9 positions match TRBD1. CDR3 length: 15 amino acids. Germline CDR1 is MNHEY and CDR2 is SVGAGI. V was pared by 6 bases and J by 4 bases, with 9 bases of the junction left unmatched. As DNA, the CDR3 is TGTGCCAGCAGCGCCGGGACAGGGATAGGAGAGACCCAGTACTTC. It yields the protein CASSAGTGIGETQYF.

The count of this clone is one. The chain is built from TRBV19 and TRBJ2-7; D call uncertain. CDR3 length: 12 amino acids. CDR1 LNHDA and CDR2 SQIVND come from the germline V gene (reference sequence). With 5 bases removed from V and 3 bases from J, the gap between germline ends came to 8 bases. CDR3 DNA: TGTGCCAGTAGTTCCCAGATCTACGAGCAGTACTTC. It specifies CASSSQIYEQYF.

CDR3 amino acids: CASSLGGFRRGHNEQFF. In DNA form, the CDR3 reads TGTGCCAGCAGCTTAGGTGGGTTTAGGCGGGGGCACAATGAGCAGTTCTTC. This sequence joins TRBV7-9 and TRBJ2-1; tentatively, D is TRBD2 (7 bases). V was clipped by 1 base and J by 5 bases, with 18 bases between them. Germline loops: CDR1 SEHNR, CDR2 FQNEAQ (reference sequence). The CDR3 has 17 residues.

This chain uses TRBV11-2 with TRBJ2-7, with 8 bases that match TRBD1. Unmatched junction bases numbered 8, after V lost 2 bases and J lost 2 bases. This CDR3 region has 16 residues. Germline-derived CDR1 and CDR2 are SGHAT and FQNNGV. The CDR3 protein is CASSLFSTGGPYEQYF. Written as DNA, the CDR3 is TGTGCCAGCAGCTTATTTAGCACAGGGGGTCCCTACGAGCAGTACTTC.

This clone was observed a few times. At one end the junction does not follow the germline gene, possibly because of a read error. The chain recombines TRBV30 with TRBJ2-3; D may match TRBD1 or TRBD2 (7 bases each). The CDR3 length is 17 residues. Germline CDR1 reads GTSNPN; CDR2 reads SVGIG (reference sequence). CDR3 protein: CARSARGGGYYTDTQYF. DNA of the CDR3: TGTGCCCGGAGTGCGCGGGGAGGGGGCTATTACACAGATACGCAGTATTTT.

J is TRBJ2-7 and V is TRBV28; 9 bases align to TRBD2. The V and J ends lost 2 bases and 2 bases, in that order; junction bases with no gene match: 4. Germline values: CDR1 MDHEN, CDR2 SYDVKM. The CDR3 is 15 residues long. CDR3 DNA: TGTGCCAGCAGTTTAAGGCGGGGGGGACCCTACGAGCAGTACTTC. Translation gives CASSLRRGGPYEQYF.

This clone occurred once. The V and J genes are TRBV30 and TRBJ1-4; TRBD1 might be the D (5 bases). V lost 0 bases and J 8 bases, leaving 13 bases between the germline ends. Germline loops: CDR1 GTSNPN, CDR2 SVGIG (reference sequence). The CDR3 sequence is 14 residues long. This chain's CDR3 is CAWSVRRKGEKLFF. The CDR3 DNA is TGTGCCTGGAGTGTAAGGCGTAAGGGGGAAAAACTGTTTTTT.

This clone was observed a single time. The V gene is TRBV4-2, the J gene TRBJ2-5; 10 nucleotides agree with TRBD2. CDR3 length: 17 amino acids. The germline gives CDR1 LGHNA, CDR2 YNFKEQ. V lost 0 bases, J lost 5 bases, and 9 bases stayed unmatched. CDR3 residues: CASSQDLRASGGETQYF. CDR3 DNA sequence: TGTGCCAGCAGCCAAGATCTTAGGGCTAGCGGGGGTGAGACCCAGTACTTC.

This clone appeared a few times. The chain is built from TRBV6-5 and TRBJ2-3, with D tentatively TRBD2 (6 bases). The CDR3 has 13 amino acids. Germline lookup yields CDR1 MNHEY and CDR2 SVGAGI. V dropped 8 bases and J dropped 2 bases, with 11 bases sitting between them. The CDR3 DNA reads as TGTGCCAGCGGCGGGGAGGACACAGATACGCAGTATTTT. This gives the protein CASGGEDTDTQYF.

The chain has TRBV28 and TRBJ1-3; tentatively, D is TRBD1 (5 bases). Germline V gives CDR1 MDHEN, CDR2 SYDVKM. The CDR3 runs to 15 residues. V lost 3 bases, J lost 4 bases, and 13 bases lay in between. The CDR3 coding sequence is TGTGCCAGCAGTTTGGGGGGGGTAGCCGGAAACACCATATATTTT. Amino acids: CASSLGGVAGNTIYF.

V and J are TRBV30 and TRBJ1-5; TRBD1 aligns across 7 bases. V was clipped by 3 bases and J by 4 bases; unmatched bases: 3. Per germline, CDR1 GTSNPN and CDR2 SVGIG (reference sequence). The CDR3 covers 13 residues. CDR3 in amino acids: CAWSRGENQPQHF. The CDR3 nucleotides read TGTGCCTGGAGCAGGGGGGAAAATCAGCCCCAGCATTTT.

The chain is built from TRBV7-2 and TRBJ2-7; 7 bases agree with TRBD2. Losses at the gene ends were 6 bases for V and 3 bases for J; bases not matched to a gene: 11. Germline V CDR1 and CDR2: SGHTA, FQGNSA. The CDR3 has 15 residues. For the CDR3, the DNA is TGTGCCAGCAGTTCCCAGGGAGCGGGGATCTACGAGCAGTACTTC. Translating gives CASSSQGAGIYEQYF.

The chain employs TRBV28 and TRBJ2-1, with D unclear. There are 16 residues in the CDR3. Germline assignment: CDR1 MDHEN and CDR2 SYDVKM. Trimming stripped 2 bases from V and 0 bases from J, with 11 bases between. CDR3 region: CASSLRGFYSYNEQFF. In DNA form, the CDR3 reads TGTGCCAGCAGTTTAAGAGGATTTTACTCCTACAATGAGCAGTTCTTC.

CDR3: CATSREGKGAYNSPLHF. The CDR3 DNA sequence: TGTGCCACCAGCAGAGAAGGTAAGGGGGCGTATAATTCACCCCTCCACTTT. The rearrangement links TRBV15 to TRBJ1-6; 7 bases are a match to TRBD1. CDR3 length: 17 residues. CDR1 is LNHNV and CDR2 is YYDKDF in the germline V gene (reference sequence). Trimming at V came to 0 bases and at J to 4 bases, leaving 6 bases not matched to a gene.

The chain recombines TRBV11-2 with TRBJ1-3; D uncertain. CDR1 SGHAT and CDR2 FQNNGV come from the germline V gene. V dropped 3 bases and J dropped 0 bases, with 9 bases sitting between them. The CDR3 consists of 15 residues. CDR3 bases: TGTGCCAGCAGCTTGTTCGCGGTCTCTGGAAACACCATATATTTT. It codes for CASSLFAVSGNTIYF.

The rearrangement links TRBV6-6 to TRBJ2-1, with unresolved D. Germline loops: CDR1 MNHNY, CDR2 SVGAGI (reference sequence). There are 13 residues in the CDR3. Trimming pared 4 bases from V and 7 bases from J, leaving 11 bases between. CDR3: CASSSGEENEQFF. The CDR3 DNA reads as TGTGCCAGCAGTTCTGGGGAAGAGAATGAGCAGTTCTTC.

The CDR3 DNA reads as TGTGCCAGCAGCTTGGGACAGGGTTTATACGAGCAGTACTTC. It codes for CASSLGQGLYEQYF. The chain has TRBV5-4 and TRBJ2-7; 7 bases map to TRBD1. The CDR3 is 14 residues long. V trimming: 0 bases; J trimming: 4 bases; junction bases outside the gene matches: 4. Germline V lookup: CDR1 SGHNT, CDR2 YYREEE (reference sequence).

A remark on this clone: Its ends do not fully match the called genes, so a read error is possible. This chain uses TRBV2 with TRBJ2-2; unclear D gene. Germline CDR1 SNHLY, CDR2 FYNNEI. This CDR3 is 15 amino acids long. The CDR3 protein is CASREVAADTGELFF. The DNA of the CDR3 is TGTGCCAGCAGGGAAGTCGCGGCGGACACCGGGGAGCTGTTTTTT.

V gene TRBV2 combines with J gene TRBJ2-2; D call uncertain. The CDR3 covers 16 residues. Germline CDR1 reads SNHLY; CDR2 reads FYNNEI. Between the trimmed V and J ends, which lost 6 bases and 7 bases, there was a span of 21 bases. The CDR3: CASSWNGGRISGELFF. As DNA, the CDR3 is TGTGCCAGCAGCTGGAACGGCGGTAGGATTAGCGGGGAGCTGTTTTTT.

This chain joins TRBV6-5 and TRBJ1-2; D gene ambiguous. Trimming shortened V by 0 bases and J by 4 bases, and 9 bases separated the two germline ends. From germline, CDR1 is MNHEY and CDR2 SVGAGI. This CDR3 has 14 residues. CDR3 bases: TGTGCCAGCAGTTACTCGAGGACGGTCTATGGCTACACCTTC. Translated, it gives CASSYSRTVYGYTF.